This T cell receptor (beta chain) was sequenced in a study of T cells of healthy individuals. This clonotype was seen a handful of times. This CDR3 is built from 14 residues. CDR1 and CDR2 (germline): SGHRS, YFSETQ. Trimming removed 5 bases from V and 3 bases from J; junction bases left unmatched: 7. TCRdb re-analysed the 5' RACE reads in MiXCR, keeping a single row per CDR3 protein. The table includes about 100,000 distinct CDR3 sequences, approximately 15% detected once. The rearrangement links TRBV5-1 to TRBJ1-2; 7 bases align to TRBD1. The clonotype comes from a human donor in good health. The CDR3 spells CASSPRGNYYGYTF. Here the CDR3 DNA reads TGCGCCAGCAGTCCCAGGGGGAACTACTATGGCTACACCTTC.